This entry describes one T cell receptor beta chain. Time point in this sample: pre-sensitization, week 0. The treatment here: therapeutic diphenylcyclopropenone sensitization with weekly scalp DPC. The sample belongs to a study of human T cells and chemical hapten exposure. TCRdb fed the RACE reads into MiXCR, producing one record per CDR3 protein. The sample carries 250,000 to 300,000 distinct CDR3 sequences, almost 8% recorded once. The CDR3 totals 14 residues. The junction had 5 bases not matched to a gene; V was cut back by 6 bases and J by 2 bases. CDR1 and CDR2 (germline): MNHEY, SVGAGI. The gene calls are TRBV6-5 and TRBJ2-7; TRBD1 aligns across 9 bases. The input for sequencing was whole blood, taken in connection with sensitization to the hapten diphenylcyclopropenone (DPC). The receptor was derived from a man in his late teens or twenties with alopecia areata. Some clones in this sample may be carry-over from other donors' samples. CDR3 amino acids: CASSPDRGAYEQYF. Written as DNA, the CDR3 is TGTGCCAGCAGCCCAGACAGGGGGGCCTACGAGCAGTACTTC.